These 8 T cell receptor beta chains came from one sample sequenced in a study of T cells in Graves' hyperthyroidism and ophthalmopathy. From RNA transcripts, TCR beta CDR3 regions were amplified. The HTBI primer set served for first-round RT-PCR of the TCR CDR3. Via MiXCR, TCRdb re-called the multiplex PCR reads, giving one row per CDR3 protein. Of around 100,000 distinct CDR3 sequences detected, less than 55% appear once; the ten largest clones hold roughly 26%. The sample consisted of blood. These receptor sequences come from a man aged 35-49 years with Graves' hyperthyroidism.

This clonotype has more than one count but fewer than ten. The rearrangement links TRBV30 to TRBJ2-3, with 11 bases that match TRBD2. CDR1 is GTSNPN and CDR2 is SVGIG in the germline V gene (reference sequence). This CDR3 is 12 amino acids long. Losses at the gene ends were 4 bases for V and 6 bases for J; bases not matched to a gene: 0. The CDR3 is CAWTSGGDTQYF. The DNA of the CDR3 is TGTGCCTGGACTAGCGGGGGGGATACGCAGTATTTT. Full variable domain (remainder filled in from reference TRBV30 and TRBJ2-3): SQTIHQWPATLVQPVGSPLSLECTVEGTSNPNLYWYRQAAGRGLQLLFYSVGIGQISSEVPQNLSASRPQDRQFILSSKKLLLSDSGFYLCAWTSGGDTQYFGPGTRLTVL.

This chain links TRBV2 with TRBJ2-3, with D maybe TRBD2 (6 bases). Trimming pared 7 bases from V and 6 bases from J, leaving 11 bases between. The CDR3 loop spans 12 amino acids. The germline V gene has CDR1 SNHLY and CDR2 FYNNEI. The CDR3 coding sequence is TGTGCCAGCACGCCGGGAGCCGATACGCAGTATTTT. Its protein product is CASTPGADTQYF.

The rearrangement links TRBV19 to TRBJ2-7, with D possibly being TRBD2 (6 bases). The CDR3 totals 15 residues. Trimming took 5 bases from V and 0 from J, leaving 14 bases between them. Germline values: CDR1 LNHDA, CDR2 SQIVND (reference sequence). The DNA of the CDR3 is TGTGCCAGTAGTCTCCTAGCGAGGAGCTCCTACGAGCAGTACTTC. It translates to CASSLLARSSYEQYF. Variable domain in full (rest from reference TRBV19 and TRBJ2-7): DGGITQSPKYLFRKEGQNVTLSCEQNLNHDAMYWYRQDPGQGLRLIYYSQIVNDFQKGDIAEGYSVSREKKESFPLTVTSAQKNPTAFYLCASSLLARSSYEQYFGPGTRLTVT.

This clonotype was counted many times. V is TRBV29-1 and J is TRBJ1-2; possible D gene TRBD1, 5 bases. Trimming left V 1 base short and J 7 bases short, with 13 bases between. The CDR3 spans 13 residues. CDR1 is SQVTM, CDR2 ANQGSEA, per germline. CDR3 amino acids: CSVEAPAGVGYTF. For the CDR3, the DNA is TGCAGCGTTGAAGCCCCCGCGGGGGTTGGCTACACCTTC.

V is TRBV27 and J is TRBJ2-1; 9 bases fit TRBD2. Germline-derived CDR1 and CDR2 are MNHEY and SMNVEV (reference sequence). The CDR3 contains 16 residues. The V and J ends lost 7 bases and 7 bases, in that order; junction bases with no gene match: 14. Here the CDR3 DNA reads TGTGCCAGCACCCGGCAGGGGACTAGCCGCCGGAATGAGCAGTTCTTC. Translating gives CASTRQGTSRRNEQFF.

This clonotype was recorded many times. V gene TRBV5-5 combines with J gene TRBJ1-2; tentative D call: TRBD1 (6 bases). Germline CDR1 is SGHKS and CDR2 is YYEKEE (reference sequence). This CDR3 is built from 15 residues. V was cut by 4 bases and J by 0 bases, with 13 bases left in between. CDR3 region: CASSRIGQSNYGYTF. DNA of the CDR3: TGTGCCAGCAGCCGGATAGGACAGTCTAACTATGGCTACACCTTC.

This sequence joins TRBV5-1 and TRBJ2-5; 10 bases are shared with TRBD2. CDR1 SGHRS and CDR2 YFSETQ come from the germline V gene. The CDR3 spans 16 residues. Trimming removed 4 bases from V and 5 bases from J; junction bases left unmatched: 11. This chain's CDR3 is CASSLGASGGNETQYF. The CDR3 coding sequence is TGCGCCAGCAGCCTTGGGGCTAGCGGGGGTAATGAGACCCAGTACTTC. Drawing the rest from reference TRBV5-1 and TRBJ2-5, the complete variable domain is KAGVTQTPRYLIKTRGQQVTLSCSPISGHRSVSWYQQTPGQGLQFLFEYFSETQRNKGNFPGRFSGRQFSNSRSEMNVSTLELGDSALYLCASSLGASGGNETQYFGPGTRLLVL.

A single count supports this clonotype. The chain couples TRBV7-9 to TRBJ2-5; TRBD2 matches 7 bases. After removal of 5 bases from V and 5 bases from J, the junction contained 5 bases not matched to a gene. CDR1 SEHNR and CDR2 FQNEAQ come from the germline V gene (reference sequence). The CDR3 spans 13 residues. In DNA form, the CDR3 reads TGTGCCAGCAGCATACCCGGGGGGGAGACCCAGTACTTC. Residues: CASSIPGGETQYF.